This TCR beta chain was retrieved from a study of T cell clonality in common variable immunodeficiency. Whole-study results and caveats: Compared with controls, CVID subjects had fewer shared TCRbeta clones. The cause of increased CVID clonality remains unclear without subpopulation sequencing.

This clone has only a few counts. Its antigen is currently unknown. The CDR3 end lies 3 residues beyond the end of the read and is filled in from the germline J gene. Sequencing input was equivalent genomic DNA from CVID and controls. TCRdb's copy holds only in-frame clones and misses some; the assay was immunoSEQ multiplex PCR. The sample contains around 47,000 clones, none of them singletons. The CDR3 length is 12 residues. The germline V gene encodes CDR1 DFQATT and CDR2 SNEGSKA (reference sequence). Sequenced input: peripheral blood mononuclear cells. The sequence was obtained from a person aged 18-69 years in good health. The chain employs TRBV20-1 and TRBJ1-6; no definite D call. CDR3 bases read: TGCAGTGCTTCGTTGAGGTTTCTCACC. Protein sequence: CSASLRFLT. The full-length CDR3 reads as CSASLRFLTLHF.